This T cell receptor beta chain was sequenced for a study of identical twins. Study observations and caveats: With abundant cord blood beta clonotypes, insertions were fewer; memory repertoires showed no such pattern.

TCRdb independently ran MiXCR on the 5' RACE reads; one entry per CDR3 protein. The table has roughly 480,000 distinct CDR3 sequences, 24% seen once. As concerns this clonotype: No antigen is known for it.

CDR1 SEHNR and CDR2 FQNEAQ come from the germline V gene (reference sequence). The V gene lost 5 bases and the J gene lost 1 base, with 14 bases spanning the gap. The CDR3 spans 15 residues. The same sample was also studied in work on T cells expressing NK-cell markers.

V gene TRBV7-9 combines with J gene TRBJ1-1, with D perhaps matching TRBD1 (5 bases). This TCR came from a woman between 18 and 29 years old in good health. Sequenced input: CD4+ T cells sorted from blood. The chain's CDR3 is CASSEDGHPNTEAFF. For the CDR3, the DNA is TGTGCCAGCAGCGAAGACGGACACCCGAACACTGAAGCTTTCTTT.